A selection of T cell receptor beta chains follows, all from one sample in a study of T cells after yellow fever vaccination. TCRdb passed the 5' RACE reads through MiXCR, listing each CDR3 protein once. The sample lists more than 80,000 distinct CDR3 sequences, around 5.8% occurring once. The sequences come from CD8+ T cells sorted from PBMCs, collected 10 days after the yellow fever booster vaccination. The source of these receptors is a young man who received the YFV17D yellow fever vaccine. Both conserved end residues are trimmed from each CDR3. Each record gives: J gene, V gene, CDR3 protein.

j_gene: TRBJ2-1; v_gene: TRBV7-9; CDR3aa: ASSRQGLTSSYNEQF
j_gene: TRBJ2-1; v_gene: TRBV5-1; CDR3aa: ASSPRGNNNEQF
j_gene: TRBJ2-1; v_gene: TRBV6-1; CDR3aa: ASSEGSGGNNEQF
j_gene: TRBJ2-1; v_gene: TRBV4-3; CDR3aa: ASSQGPGDRLHNEQF
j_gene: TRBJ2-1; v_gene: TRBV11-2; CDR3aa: ASSLALVDEQF
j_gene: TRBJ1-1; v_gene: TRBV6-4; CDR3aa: ATPGSSEAV
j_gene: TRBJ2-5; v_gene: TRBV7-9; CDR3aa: ASSFEGSLETQY
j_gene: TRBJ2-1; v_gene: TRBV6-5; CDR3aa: ASSYTLAGASYNEQF
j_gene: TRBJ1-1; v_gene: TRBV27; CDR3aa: ASFTAGGFGGATEAF
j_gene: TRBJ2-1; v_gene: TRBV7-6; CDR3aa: ASSLAPGGALNEQF
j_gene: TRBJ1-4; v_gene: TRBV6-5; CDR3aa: ASRGTGYEKLF
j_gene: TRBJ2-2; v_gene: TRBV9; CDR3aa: ASSGTPGMAGELF
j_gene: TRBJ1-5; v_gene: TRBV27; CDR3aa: ASSQTGGPNQPQH
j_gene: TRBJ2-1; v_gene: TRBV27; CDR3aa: ASSPGRGAYNEQF
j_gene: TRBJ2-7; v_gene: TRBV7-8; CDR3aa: ASSAATGFTYEQY
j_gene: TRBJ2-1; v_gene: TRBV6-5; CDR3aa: ASSYRAQGARDEQF
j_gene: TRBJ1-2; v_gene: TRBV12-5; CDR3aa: ASGLERDGYT
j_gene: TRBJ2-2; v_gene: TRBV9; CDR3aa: ASSLNKPDDTGELF
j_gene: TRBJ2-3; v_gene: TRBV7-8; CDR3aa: ASSFGQATDTQY
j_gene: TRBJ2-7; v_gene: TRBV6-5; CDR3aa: ASQYTGGEIYEQY
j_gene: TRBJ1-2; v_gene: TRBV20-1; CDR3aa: SAKSGLDSAPYGYT
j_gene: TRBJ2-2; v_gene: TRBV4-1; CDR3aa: ASSQRGIQNTGELF
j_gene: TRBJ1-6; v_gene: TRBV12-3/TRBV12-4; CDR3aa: ASSSRPPYMYNSPLH
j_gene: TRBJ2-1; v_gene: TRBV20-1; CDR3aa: SASPLGRSSYNEQF
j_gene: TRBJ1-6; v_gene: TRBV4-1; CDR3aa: ASSLHSGSSYNSPLH
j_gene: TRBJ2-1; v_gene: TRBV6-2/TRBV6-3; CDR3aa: ASSTTGSYNEQF
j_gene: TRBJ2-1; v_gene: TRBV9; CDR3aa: ASSPGGVGYNEQF
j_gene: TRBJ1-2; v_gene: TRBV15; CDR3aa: ATSREGQVAYGYT
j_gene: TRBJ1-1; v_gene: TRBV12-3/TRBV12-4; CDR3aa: ASRVSGGGGTEAF
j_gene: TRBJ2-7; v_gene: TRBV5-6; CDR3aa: ASSPAAGGSYEQY
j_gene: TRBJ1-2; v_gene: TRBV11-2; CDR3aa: ASSPSGQGDIFYYGYT
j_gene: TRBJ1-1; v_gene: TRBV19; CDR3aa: ASSKSGRGNTEAF
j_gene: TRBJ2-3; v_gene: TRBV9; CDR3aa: ASSAPVGREYTDTQY
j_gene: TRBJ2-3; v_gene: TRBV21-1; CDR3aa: ASSTEPGTGSDTQY
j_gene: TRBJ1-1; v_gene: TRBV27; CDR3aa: ASSLSTGHTEAF
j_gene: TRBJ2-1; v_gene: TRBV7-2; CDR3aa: ASSSRDRLYNEQF
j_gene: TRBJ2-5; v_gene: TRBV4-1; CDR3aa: ASSQDFKPSAGGYQETQY
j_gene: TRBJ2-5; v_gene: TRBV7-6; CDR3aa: ASSLAQRVQETQY
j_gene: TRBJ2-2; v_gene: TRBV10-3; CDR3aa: AISESNHRGSTGELF
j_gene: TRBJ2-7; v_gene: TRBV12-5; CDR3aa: ASGLVLGLEQY
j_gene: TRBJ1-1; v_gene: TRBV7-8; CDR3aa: ASSLGRVDTEAF
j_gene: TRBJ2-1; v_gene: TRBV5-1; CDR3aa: ASSYDRGRENEQF
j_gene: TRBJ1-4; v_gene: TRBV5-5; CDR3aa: ASSLGADPNEKLF
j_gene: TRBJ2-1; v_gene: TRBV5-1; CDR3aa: ASGGNEQF
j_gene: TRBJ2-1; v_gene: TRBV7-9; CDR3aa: ASSSGLVLYNEQF
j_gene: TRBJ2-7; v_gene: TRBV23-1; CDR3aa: ASNLQSSYEQY
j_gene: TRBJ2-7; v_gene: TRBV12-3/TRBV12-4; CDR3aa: ASSLREGTYEQY
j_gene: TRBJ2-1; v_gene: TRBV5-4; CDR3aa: ASSLGRNEQF
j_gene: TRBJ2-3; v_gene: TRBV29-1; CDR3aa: SVEPSGGLDTQY
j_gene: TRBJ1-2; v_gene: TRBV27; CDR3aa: ASSRGDREDGYT
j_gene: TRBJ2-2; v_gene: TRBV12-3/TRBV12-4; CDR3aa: ASSMTGFGELF
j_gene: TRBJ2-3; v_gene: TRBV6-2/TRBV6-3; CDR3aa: ASSYYRSTDTQY
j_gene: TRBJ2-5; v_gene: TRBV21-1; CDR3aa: ASSKDQVAAKETQY
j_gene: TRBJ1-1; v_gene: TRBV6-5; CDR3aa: ASSYAGAEAF
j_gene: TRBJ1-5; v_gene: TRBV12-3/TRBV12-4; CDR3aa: ASSPTGARQPQH
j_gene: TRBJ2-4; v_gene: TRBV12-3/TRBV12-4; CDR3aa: ASSLGTGKNQY
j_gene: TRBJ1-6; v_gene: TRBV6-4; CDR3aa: ASSDRDNSPLH
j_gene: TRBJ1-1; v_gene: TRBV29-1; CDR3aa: SVGPGEFGEAF